This T cell receptor beta chain was sequenced for a study of immune evolution from preneoplasia to lung adenocarcinoma. About the research overall: HLA loss of heterozygosity: roughly 6.6% AIS, 15% MIA, around 35% ADC, none AAH.

The CDR3 has 16 residues. Trimming pared 1 base from V and 4 bases from J, leaving 13 bases between. Germline V CDR1 and CDR2: SEHNR, FQNEAQ (reference sequence). Comments on this clone: Its antigen is as yet unknown.

Patient tissue came from resections in Japan or China, 2014–2017. Data came from immunoSEQ multiplex PCR; TCRdb stores just in-frame clones and leaves some out. The profile shows fewer than 4,500 clones, approximately 85% of them singletons. General observations from the study: Highest clonality occurred in KRAS-mutant, not EGFR-mutant or double wild-type, nodules. Later-stage lesions seemingly showed higher T cell density and diversity than normal lung.

The sequenced sample consisted of FFPE invasive lung adenocarcinoma tissue. The source is a person aged 45-60 years with lung adenocarcinoma. J is TRBJ2-2 and V is TRBV7-9, with TRBD1 as a possible D gene (6 bases). CDR3 sequence reads: CASSLDLGAGTGELFF. For the CDR3, the DNA is TGTGCCAGCAGCTTAGACTTGGGGGCCGGCACCGGGGAGCTGTTTTTT.